These T cell receptor beta chains were read from a single sample in a study of blood T cell repertoires in COVID-19. Here immunoSEQ multiplex PCR was the method, and the copy in TCRdb shows in-frame clones only, minus some. The repertoire has about 97,000 clones, approximately 89% of them found once; the top ten carry approximately 10%. Sequenced sample: peripheral blood. These receptors were taken from a woman in her twenties or thirties with acute or convalescent COVID-19. Both conserved end residues are part of each CDR3. The order of the fields is clone size, CDR3 length, D gene, J gene, V gene, CDR3 protein, CDR3 DNA. D genes are given only for firm matches. For some rows the clone size is stated as once, few or many, or as a class when expanded; others skip it.

clone size: NA
CDR3 length: 15
D gene: TRBD1
J gene: TRBJ1-2
V gene: TRBV30
CDR3 protein: CAWNGTATLCYGYTF
CDR3 DNA: TGTGCCTGGAATGGGACAGCGACCCTCTGTTATGGCTACACCTTC

clone size: NA
CDR3 length: 15
D gene: TRBD2
J gene: TRBJ2-7
V gene: TRBV5-8
CDR3 protein: CASSSQLAGFYEQYF
CDR3 DNA: TGTGCCAGCAGCTCCCAACTAGCGGGGTTCTACGAGCAGTACTTC

clone size: NA
CDR3 length: 13
D gene: NA
J gene: TRBJ1-5
V gene: TRBV10-2
CDR3 protein: CASTKYSNQPQHF
CDR3 DNA: TGCGCCAGCACTAAATATAGCAATCAGCCCCAGCATTTT

clone size: NA
CDR3 length: 17
D gene: TRBD2
J gene: TRBJ2-3
V gene: TRBV12-5
CDR3 protein: CASGLAMTSGSTDTQYF
CDR3 DNA: TGTGCTAGTGGTTTGGCAATGACTAGCGGAAGCACAGATACGCAGTATTTT

clone size: NA
CDR3 length: 16
D gene: TRBD2
J gene: TRBJ2-3
V gene: TRBV5-4
CDR3 protein: CASSLGTSGNTDTQYF
CDR3 DNA: TGTGCCAGCAGCTTGGGAACTAGCGGAAACACAGATACGCAGTATTTT

clone size: NA
CDR3 length: 13
D gene: NA
J gene: TRBJ1-1
V gene: TRBV27
CDR3 protein: CATAQLRNTEAFF
CDR3 DNA: TGTGCCACGGCACAGCTGAGGAACACTGAAGCTTTCTTT

clone size: NA
CDR3 length: 11
D gene: NA
J gene: TRBJ1-2
V gene: TRBV7-8
CDR3 protein: CASSRRYGYTF
CDR3 DNA: TGTGCCAGCAGCCGCCGCTATGGCTACACCTTC

clone size: once
CDR3 length: 17
D gene: TRBD2
J gene: TRBJ2-3
V gene: TRBV7-9
CDR3 protein: CASSSGLSGGVVDTQYF
CDR3 DNA: TGTGCCAGCAGCTCCGGCCTTAGCGGGGGAGTGGTAGATACGCAGTATTTT

clone size: once
CDR3 length: 13
D gene: NA
J gene: TRBJ1-1
V gene: TRBV11-2
CDR3 protein: CASSLDPGGRAFF
CDR3 DNA: TGTGCCAGCAGCTTAGACCCCGGGGGTAGGGCTTTCTTT

clone size: NA
CDR3 length: 16
D gene: TRBD1
J gene: TRBJ1-1
V gene: TRBV10-3
CDR3 protein: CAISEIKTGFAKEAFF
CDR3 DNA: TGTGCCATCAGTGAGATCAAGACAGGGTTCGCAAAGGAAGCTTTCTTT

clone size: NA
CDR3 length: 11
D gene: NA
J gene: TRBJ2-3
V gene: TRBV3-1/TRBV3-2
CDR3 protein: CASSLADTQYF
CDR3 DNA: TGTGCCAGCAGCCTCGCAGATACGCAGTATTTT

clone size: few
CDR3 length: 16
D gene: TRBD1
J gene: TRBJ1-2
V gene: TRBV18
CDR3 protein: CASSPNTGGSFYGYTF
CDR3 DNA: TGTGCCAGCTCACCTAATACAGGGGGCTCTTTCTATGGCTACACCTTC

clone size: NA
CDR3 length: 11
D gene: TRBD1
J gene: TRBJ2-7
V gene: TRBV6-5
CDR3 protein: CASLRGPEQYF
CDR3 DNA: TGTGCCAGCCTCAGGGGGCCCGAGCAGTACTTC

clone size: once
CDR3 length: 15
D gene: TRBD1
J gene: TRBJ2-1
V gene: TRBV5-4
CDR3 protein: CASSRQGAHHNEQFF
CDR3 DNA: TGTGCCAGCAGCCGACAGGGGGCCCACCACAATGAGCAGTTCTTC

clone size: NA
CDR3 length: 15
D gene: TRBD2
J gene: TRBJ2-7
V gene: TRBV2
CDR3 protein: CASTLGLAGIYEQYF
CDR3 DNA: TGTGCCAGCACCCTGGGACTAGCGGGGATCTACGAGCAGTACTTC

clone size: NA
CDR3 length: 15
D gene: TRBD1
J gene: TRBJ1-2
V gene: TRBV27
CDR3 protein: CASSIQGGANYGYTF
CDR3 DNA: TGTGCCAGCAGTATACAGGGGGGAGCTAACTATGGCTACACCTTC

clone size: NA
CDR3 length: 14
D gene: NA
J gene: TRBJ2-7
V gene: TRBV5-1
CDR3 protein: CASSLRTAPYEQYF
CDR3 DNA: TGCGCCAGCAGCTTACGGACAGCACCCTACGAGCAGTACTTC

clone size: few
CDR3 length: 11
D gene: NA
J gene: TRBJ1-1
V gene: TRBV29-1
CDR3 protein: CSVGEDTEAFF
CDR3 DNA: TGCAGCGTCGGGGAGGACACTGAAGCTTTCTTT

clone size: NA
CDR3 length: 12
D gene: NA
J gene: TRBJ2-7
V gene: TRBV3-1/TRBV3-2
CDR3 protein: CASSQTGTEQYF
CDR3 DNA: TGTGCCAGCAGCCAGACTGGTACCGAGCAGTACTTC

clone size: NA
CDR3 length: 17
D gene: TRBD2
J gene: TRBJ2-3
V gene: TRBV7-8
CDR3 protein: CALTPLRAGGAADTQYF
CDR3 DNA: TGTGCCCTAACCCCCCTCCGGGCGGGGGGGGCGGCAGATACGCAGTATTTT

clone size: NA
CDR3 length: 11
D gene: NA
J gene: TRBJ2-7
V gene: TRBV28
CDR3 protein: CASSPNYEQYF
CDR3 DNA: TGTGCCAGCAGTCCCAACTACGAGCAGTACTTC

clone size: NA
CDR3 length: 15
D gene: TRBD1
J gene: TRBJ2-3
V gene: TRBV10-3
CDR3 protein: CAISEPGQATDTQYF
CDR3 DNA: TGTGCCATCAGTGAGCCGGGACAGGCCACAGATACGCAGTATTTT

clone size: NA
CDR3 length: 15
D gene: NA
J gene: TRBJ1-1
V gene: TRBV3-1/TRBV3-2
CDR3 protein: CASSQSWTADTEAFF
CDR3 DNA: TGTGCCAGCAGCCAATCTTGGACAGCAGACACTGAAGCTTTCTTT

clone size: NA
CDR3 length: 12
D gene: TRBD1
J gene: TRBJ1-3
V gene: TRBV5-6
CDR3 protein: CASNKPGTEQYF
CDR3 DNA: TGTGCCAGCAACAAACCCGGGACAGAGCAATATTTT